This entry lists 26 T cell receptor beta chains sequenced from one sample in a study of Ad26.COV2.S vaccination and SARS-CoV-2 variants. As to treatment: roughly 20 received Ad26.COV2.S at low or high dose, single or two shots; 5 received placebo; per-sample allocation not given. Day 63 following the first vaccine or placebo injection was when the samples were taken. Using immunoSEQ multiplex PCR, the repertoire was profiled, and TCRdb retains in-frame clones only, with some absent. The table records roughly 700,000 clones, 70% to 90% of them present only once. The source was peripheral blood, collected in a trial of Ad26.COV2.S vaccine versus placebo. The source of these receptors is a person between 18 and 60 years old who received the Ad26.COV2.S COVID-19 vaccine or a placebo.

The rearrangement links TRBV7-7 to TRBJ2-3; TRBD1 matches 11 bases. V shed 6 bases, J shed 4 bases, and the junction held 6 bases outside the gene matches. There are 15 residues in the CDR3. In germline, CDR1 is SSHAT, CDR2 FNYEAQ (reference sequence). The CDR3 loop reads CASSFGTGGSDTQYF. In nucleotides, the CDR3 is TGTGCCAGCAGTTTCGGGACAGGGGGGTCAGATACGCAGTATTTT.

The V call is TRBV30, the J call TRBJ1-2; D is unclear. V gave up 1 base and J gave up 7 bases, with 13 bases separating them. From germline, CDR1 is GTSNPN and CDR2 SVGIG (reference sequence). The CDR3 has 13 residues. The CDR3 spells CAWSADIGGGYTF. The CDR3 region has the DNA TGTGCCTGGAGTGCCGACATTGGTGGTGGCTACACCTTC.

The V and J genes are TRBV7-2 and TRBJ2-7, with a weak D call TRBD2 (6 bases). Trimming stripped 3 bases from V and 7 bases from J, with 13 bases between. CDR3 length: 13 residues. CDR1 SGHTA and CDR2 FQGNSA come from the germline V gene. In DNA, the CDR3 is TGTGCCAGCAGCTTTGGGTCCCGGGGGGAGCAGTACTTC. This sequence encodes CASSFGSRGEQYF.

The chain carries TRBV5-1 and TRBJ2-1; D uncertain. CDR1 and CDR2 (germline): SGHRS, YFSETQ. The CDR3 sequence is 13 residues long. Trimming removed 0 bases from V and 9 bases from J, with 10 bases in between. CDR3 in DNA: TGCGCCAGCAGCTTGGCCGGGCTTGGTGAGCAGTTCTTC. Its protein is CASSLAGLGEQFF.

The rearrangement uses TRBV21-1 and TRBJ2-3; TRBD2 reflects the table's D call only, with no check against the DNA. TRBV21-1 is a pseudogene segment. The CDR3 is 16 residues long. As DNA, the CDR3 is TGTGCCAGCAGCAAAGGGACTAGCGGGAGCACAGATACGCAGTATTTT. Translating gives CASSKGTSGSTDTQYF.

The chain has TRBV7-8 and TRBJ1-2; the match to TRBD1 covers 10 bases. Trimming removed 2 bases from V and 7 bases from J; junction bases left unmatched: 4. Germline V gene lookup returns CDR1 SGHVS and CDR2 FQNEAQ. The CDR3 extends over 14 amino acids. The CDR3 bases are TGTGCCAGCAGCTTAAGACAGGGGGCTTTTGGCTACACCTTC. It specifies CASSLRQGAFGYTF. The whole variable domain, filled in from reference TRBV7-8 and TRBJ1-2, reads GAGVSQSPRYKVAKRGQDVALRCDPISGHVSLFWYQQALGQGPEFLTYFQNEAQLDKSGLPSDRFFAERPEGSVSTLKIQRTQQEDSAVYLCASSLRQGAFGYTFGSGTRLTVV.

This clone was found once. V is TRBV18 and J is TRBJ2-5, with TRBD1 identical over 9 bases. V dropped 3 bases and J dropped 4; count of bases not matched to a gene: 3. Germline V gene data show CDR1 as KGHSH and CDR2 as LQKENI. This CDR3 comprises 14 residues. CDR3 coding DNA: TGTGCCAGCTCACCGGGGGGACAGGGAGAGACCCAGTACTTC. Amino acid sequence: CASSPGGQGETQYF.

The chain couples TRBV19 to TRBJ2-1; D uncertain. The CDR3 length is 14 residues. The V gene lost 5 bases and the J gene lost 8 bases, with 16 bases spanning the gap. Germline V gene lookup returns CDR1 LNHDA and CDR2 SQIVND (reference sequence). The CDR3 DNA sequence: TGTGCCAGTAGTCCCGTGGGGTGGGGTCATGAGCAGTTCTTC. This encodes CASSPVGWGHEQFF.

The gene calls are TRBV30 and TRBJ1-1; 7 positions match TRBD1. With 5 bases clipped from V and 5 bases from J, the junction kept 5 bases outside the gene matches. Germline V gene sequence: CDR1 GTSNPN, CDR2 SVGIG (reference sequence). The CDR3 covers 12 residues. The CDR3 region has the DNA TGTGCCTGGGACAGGGTTGGAACTGAAGCTTTCTTT. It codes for CAWDRVGTEAFF.

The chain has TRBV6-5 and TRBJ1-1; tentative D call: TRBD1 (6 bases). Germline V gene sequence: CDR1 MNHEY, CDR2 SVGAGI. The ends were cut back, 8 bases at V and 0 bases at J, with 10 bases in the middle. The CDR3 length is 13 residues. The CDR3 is CASGQIMNTEAFF. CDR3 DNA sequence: TGTGCCAGCGGACAGATCATGAACACTGAAGCTTTCTTT.

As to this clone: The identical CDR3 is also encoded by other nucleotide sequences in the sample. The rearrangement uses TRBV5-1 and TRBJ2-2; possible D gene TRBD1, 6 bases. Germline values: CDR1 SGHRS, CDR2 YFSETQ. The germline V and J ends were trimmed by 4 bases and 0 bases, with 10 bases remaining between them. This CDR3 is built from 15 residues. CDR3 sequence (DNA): TGCGCCAGCAGCCTCGACAGGTCGAACACCGGGGAGCTGTTTTTT. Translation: CASSLDRSNTGELFF.

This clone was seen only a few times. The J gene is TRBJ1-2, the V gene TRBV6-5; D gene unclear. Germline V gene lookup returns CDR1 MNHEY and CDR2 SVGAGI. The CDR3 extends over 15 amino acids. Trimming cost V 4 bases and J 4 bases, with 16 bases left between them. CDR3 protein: CASSSTRTGVYGYTF. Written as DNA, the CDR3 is TGTGCCAGCAGTTCTACCCGGACTGGGGTCTATGGCTACACCTTC.

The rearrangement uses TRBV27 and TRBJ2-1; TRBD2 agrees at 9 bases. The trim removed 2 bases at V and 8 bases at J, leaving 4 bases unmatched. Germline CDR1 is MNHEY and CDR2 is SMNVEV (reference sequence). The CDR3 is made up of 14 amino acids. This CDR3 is CASSLAGGLYEQFF. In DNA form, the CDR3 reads TGTGCCAGCAGTTTAGCGGGGGGGCTCTATGAGCAGTTCTTC.

The CDR3 here is CAIKEGEQEKLFF. CDR3 coding DNA: TGTGCCATCAAGGAGGGGGAACAGGAAAAACTGTTTTTT. The V and J genes are TRBV24-1 and TRBJ1-4, with D tentatively TRBD1 (6 bases). With 11 bases removed from V and 8 bases from J, the gap between germline ends came to 17 bases. CDR1 and CDR2 from the germline V gene are KGHDR and SFDVKD. This CDR3 region has 13 residues.

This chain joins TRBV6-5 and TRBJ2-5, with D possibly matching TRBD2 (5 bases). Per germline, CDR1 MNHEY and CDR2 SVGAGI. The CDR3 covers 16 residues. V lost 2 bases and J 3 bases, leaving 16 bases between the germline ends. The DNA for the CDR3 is TGTGCCAGCAGTTACCTCCCCGGGGAGCCCGAAGAGACCCAGTACTTC. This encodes CASSYLPGEPEETQYF.

This chain's CDR3 is CAWSMTGGNEKLFF. CDR3 nucleotides: TGTGCCTGGAGTATGACAGGGGGAAATGAAAAACTGTTTTTT. The chain carries TRBV30 and TRBJ1-4; 9 nucleotides match TRBD1. Germline-derived CDR1 and CDR2 are GTSNPN and SVGIG (reference sequence). The CDR3 loop spans 14 amino acids. V shed 2 bases, J shed 5 bases, and the junction held 3 bases outside the gene matches.

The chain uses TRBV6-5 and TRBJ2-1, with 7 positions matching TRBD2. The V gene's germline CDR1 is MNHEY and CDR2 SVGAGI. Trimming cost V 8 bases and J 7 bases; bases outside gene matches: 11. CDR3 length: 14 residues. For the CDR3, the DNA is TGTGCCAGCCGGTTGGGAGGGAGGCGGAATGAGCAGTTCTTC. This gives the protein CASRLGGRRNEQFF.

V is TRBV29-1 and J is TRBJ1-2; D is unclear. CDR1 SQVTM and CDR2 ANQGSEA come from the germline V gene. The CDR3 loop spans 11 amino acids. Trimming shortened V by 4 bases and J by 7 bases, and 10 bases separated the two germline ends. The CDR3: CSVGEGPGYTF. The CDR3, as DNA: TGCAGCGTTGGTGAAGGGCCTGGCTACACCTTC.

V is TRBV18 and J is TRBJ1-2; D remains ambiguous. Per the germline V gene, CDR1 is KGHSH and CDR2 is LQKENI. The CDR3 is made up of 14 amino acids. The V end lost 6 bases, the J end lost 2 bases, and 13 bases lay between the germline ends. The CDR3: CASSLQRENYGYTF. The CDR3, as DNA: TGTGCCAGCTCCCTCCAGAGGGAGAACTATGGCTACACCTTC.

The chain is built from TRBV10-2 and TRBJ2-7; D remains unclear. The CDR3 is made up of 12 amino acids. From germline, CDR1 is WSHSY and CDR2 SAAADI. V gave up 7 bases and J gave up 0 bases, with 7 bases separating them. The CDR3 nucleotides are TGCGCCAGCAAACCAGCCTCCTACGAGCAGTACTTC. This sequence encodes CASKPASYEQYF.

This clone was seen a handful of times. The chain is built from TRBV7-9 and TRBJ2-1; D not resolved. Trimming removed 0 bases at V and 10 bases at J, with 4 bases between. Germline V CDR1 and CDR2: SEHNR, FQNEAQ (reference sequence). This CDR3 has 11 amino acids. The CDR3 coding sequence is TGTGCCAGCAGCTTAGCAGAGGAGCAGTTCTTC. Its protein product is CASSLAEEQFF.

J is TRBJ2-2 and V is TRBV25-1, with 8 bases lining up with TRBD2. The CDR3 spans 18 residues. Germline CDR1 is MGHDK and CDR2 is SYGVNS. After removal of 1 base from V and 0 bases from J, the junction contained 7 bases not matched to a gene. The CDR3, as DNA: TGTGCCAGCAGTGAATTGGGAGCGGGAGTTTCGAACACCGGGGAGCTGTTTTTT. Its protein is CASSELGAGVSNTGELFF.

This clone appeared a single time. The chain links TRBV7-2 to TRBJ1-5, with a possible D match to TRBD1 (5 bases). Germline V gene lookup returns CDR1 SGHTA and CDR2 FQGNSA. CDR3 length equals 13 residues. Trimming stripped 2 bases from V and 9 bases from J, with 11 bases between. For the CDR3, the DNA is TGTGCCAGCAGCTTACAGGGAAAAGGGCCCCAGCATTTT. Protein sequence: CASSLQGKGPQHF.

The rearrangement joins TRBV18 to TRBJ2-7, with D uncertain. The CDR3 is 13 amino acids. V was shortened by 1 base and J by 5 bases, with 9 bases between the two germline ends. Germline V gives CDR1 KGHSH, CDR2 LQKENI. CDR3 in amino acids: CASSPLIGDEQYF. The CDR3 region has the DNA TGTGCCAGCTCACCACTTATTGGGGACGAGCAGTACTTC.

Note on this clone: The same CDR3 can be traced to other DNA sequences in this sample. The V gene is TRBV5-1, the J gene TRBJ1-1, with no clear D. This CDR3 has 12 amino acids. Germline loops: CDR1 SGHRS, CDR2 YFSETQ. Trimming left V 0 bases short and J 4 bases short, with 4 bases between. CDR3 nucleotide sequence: TGCGCCAGCAGCTTGGACCTCACTGAAGCTTTCTTT. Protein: CASSLDLTEAFF. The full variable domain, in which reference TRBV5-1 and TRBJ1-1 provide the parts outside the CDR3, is KAGVTQTPRYLIKTRGQQVTLSCSPISGHRSVSWYQQTPGQGLQFLFEYFSETQRNKGNFPGRFSGRQFSNSRSEMNVSTLELGDSALYLCASSLDLTEAFFGQGTRLTVV.

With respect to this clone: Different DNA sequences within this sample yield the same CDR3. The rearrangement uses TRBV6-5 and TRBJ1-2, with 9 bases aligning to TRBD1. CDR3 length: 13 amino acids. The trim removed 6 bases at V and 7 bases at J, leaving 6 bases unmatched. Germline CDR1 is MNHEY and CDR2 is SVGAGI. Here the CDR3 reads CASSYGQGTGYTF. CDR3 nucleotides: TGTGCCAGCAGCTACGGACAGGGGACTGGCTACACCTTC.